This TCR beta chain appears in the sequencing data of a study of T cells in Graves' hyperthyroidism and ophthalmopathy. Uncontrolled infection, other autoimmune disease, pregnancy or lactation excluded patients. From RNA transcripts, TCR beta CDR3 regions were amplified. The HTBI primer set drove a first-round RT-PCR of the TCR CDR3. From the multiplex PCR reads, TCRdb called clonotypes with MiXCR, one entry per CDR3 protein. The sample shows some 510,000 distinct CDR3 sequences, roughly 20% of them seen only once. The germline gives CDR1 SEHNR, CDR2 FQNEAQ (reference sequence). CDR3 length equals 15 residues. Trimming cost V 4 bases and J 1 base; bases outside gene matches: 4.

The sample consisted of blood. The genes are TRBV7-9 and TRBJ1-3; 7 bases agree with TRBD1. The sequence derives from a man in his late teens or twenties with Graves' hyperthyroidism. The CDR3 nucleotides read TGTGCCAGCAGCTCGACAGGGAGATCTGGAAACACCATATATTTT. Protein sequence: CASSSTGRSGNTIYF.